This record covers a single T cell receptor beta chain. Its target is not known. This specimen comes from a study of beta chain features in type 1 diabetes. General study points: Among patients, naive, central memory and Treg TCRB repertoires appeared more similar than among healthy donors. The study found fewer insertions and more deletions at VDJ junctions in type 1 diabetes patients. Using cDNA template may skew counts toward highly expressing activated cells.

There are 16 residues in the CDR3. Germline CDR1 SGHRS, CDR2 YFSETQ. V shed 2 bases, J shed 2 bases, and the junction held 3 bases outside the gene matches. Purities over 95% were achieved in all sorted populations. All of the isolated RNA was reverse transcribed, so expressed TCRB transcripts were sequenced. Libraries were prepared by immunoSEQ multiplex PCR; TCRdb keeps only in-frame clonotypes and omits some of them. The sample holds 250,000 or so clones, roughly two thirds seen once. The origin of this receptor is a man aged 30-40 years in good health. The sequenced sample was naive CD4+ T cells from blood. The rearrangement uses TRBV5-1 and TRBJ2-3; 12 bases are shared with TRBD2. In nucleotides, the CDR3 is TGCGCCAGCAGCTTCCGGACTAGCGGGGACACAGATACGCAGTATTTT. It translates to CASSFRTSGDTDTQYF.